This T cell receptor (beta chain) appears in the sequencing data of a study of blood T cell repertoires in COVID-19. V was shortened by 3 bases and J by 8 bases, with 17 bases between the two germline ends. CDR3 length equals 15 residues. Per germline, CDR1 MNHNS and CDR2 SASEGT. The data were produced by immunoSEQ multiplex PCR, yet TCRdb's version contains in-frame clones alone and is incomplete. The sample has about 250,000 clones, about 90% seen once. The TCR was taken from a man at least 80 years old with acute or convalescent COVID-19. This chain joins TRBV6-1 and TRBJ2-1; D gene uncertain. The sequenced material came from peripheral blood. DNA of the CDR3: TGTGCCAGCAGTGATCCAGGATCCCTCAAGGATGAGCAGTTCTTC. As protein: CASSDPGSLKDEQFF.